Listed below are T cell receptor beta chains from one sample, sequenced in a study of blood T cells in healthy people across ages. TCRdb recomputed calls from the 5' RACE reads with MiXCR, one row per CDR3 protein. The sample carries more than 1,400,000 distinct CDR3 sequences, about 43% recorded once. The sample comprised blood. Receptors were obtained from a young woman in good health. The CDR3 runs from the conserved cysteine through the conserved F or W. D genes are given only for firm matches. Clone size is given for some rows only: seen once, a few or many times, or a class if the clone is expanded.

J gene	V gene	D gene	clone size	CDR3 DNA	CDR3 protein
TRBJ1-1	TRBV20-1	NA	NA	TGCAGTGCTAGAGACGCGGTGAACACTGAAGCTTTCTTT	CSARDAVNTEAFF
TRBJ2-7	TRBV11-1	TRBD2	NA	TGTGCCAGCAGCTTAAGTCCGGGGGGACTAGCGGGAGGCACTAGGAGCTCCTACGAGCAGTACTTC	CASSLSPGGLAGGTRSSYEQYF
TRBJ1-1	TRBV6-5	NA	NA	TGTGCCAGCAGTTCTGGCCTCATGAACACTGAAGCTTTCTTT	CASSSGLMNTEAFF
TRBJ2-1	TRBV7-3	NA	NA	TGTGCCTACCCGGGGAACCAGACCTACGAGCAGTTCTTC	CAYPGNQTYEQFF
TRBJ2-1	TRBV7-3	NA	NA	TGTGCCAGCAGATTGGACGGGACACCATACGGGAATGAGCAGTTCTTC	CASRLDGTPYGNEQFF
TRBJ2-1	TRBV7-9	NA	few	TGTGCCAGCAGCTCAAGGGGGGTAGGGAACAATGAGCAGTTCTTC	CASSSRGVGNNEQFF
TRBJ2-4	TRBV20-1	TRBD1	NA	TGCAGTGCCGGGACAGGTACAGCCAAAAACATTCAGTACTTC	CSAGTGTAKNIQYF
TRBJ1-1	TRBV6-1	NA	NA	TGTGCCAGCAATGAGTTTGGAGCTTTCTTT	CASNEFGAFF
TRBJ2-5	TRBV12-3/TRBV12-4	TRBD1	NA	TGTGCCAGCAGACAGACAGGGGAAGAGACCCAGTACTTC	CASRQTGEETQYF
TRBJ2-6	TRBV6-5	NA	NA	TGTGCCAGCAGTTACTCTGGTAGGGGTAACGGGGCCAACGTCCTGGCTTTC	CASSYSGRGNGANVLAF
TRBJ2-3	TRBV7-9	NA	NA	TGTGCCAGCAGCCGCCAGTCGGTATTCGCAGATACGCAGTATTTT	CASSRQSVFADTQYF
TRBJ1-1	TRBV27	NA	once	TGTGCCAGCAGTTCGGGGACTAGCCCGATCACCGGGGAAGTGGACACTGAAGCTTTCTTT	CASSSGTSPITGEVDTEAFF
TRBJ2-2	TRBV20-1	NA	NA	TGCAGTGCTAGACCCCTCGAGAACACCGGGGAGCTGTTTTTT	CSARPLENTGELFF
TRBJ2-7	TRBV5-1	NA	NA	TGCGCCAGCAGCTCGGCCGCAGGGGTCCTCGGCGAGCAGTACTTC	CASSSAAGVLGEQYF
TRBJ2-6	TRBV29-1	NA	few	TGCAGCGTTGAAGATCTAACCTCTGGGGCCAACGTCCTGACTTTC	CSVEDLTSGANVLTF
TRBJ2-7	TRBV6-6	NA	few	TGTGCCAGCAGTCCCCACCGGGATGAGCAGTACTTC	CASSPHRDEQYF
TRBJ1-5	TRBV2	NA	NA	TGTGCCAGCACCCGAGTTCCGGTAGCCCAGCCCCGGCATTTT	CASTRVPVAQPRHF
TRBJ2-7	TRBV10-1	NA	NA	TGCGCCAGCAGTCGAGGGGTGGGAAGTGCCTACGAGCAGTACTTC	CASSRGVGSAYEQYF
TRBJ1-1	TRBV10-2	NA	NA	TGCGCCAGCAGTGGGGTCTACGGGGCGATGAACACTGAAGCTTTCTTT	CASSGVYGAMNTEAFF
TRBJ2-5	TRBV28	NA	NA	TGTGCCAGCAGTTTACAGTCGGAGACCCAGTACTTC	CASSLQSETQYF
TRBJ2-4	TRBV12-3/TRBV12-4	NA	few	TGTGCCAGCAGTTCGCCGAGGGGGGTACACCAGTACTTC	CASSSPRGVHQYF
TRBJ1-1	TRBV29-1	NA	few	TGCAGCGTTGATAACACTGAAGCTTTCTTT	CSVDNTEAFF
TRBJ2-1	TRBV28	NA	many	TGTGCCAGCAGGACACAGGGAAATGAGCAGTTCTTC	CASRTQGNEQFF
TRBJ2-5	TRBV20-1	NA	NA	TGCAGTGCTAGAGATCTAGCAGGGTTAGGGACCCAGTACTTC	CSARDLAGLGTQYF
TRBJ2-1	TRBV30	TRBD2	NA	TGTGCCTGGAGCTTCGGACTAGCCAACTACGATGAGCAGTTCTTC	CAWSFGLANYDEQFF
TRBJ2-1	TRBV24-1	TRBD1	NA	TGTGCCACCAGTGAGACAGGGAACTACAATGAGCAGTTCTTC	CATSETGNYNEQFF
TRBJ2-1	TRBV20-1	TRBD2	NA	TGCAGTGCCACGACTAGCGGGGGGATCCAAGAGCAGTTCTTC	CSATTSGGIQEQFF
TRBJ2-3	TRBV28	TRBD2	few	TGTGCCAGCAGTTTGGCGGGGACGGGAGGGGGCACAGATACGCAGTATTTT	CASSLAGTGGGTDTQYF
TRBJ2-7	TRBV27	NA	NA	TGTGCCAGCAGTTTAGGGGGCGCGGATCGCGAGCAGTACTTC	CASSLGGADREQYF
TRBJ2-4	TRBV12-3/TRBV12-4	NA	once	TGTGCCAGCAGGTCTGGCCAACACCCCAAAAACATTCAGTACTTC	CASRSGQHPKNIQYF
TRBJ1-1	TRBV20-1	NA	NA	TGCAGTGCTAGAATTTGGAACACTGAAGCTTTCTTT	CSARIWNTEAFF
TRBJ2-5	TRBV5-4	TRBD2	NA	TGTGCCAGCAGCTTGAATAGCGGGAGAGAGACCCAGTACTTC	CASSLNSGRETQYF
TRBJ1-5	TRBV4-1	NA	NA	TGCGCCAGCAGCACCGCTGTGGATAGCAATCAGCCCCAGCATTTT	CASSTAVDSNQPQHF
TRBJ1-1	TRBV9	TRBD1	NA	TGTGCCAGCAGCGACGGGACAGGGGGCTGGACTGAAGCTTTCTTT	CASSDGTGGWTEAFF
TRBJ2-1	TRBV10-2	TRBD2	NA	TGCGCCAGTTTGGGCGGGAGCACATACAATGAGCAGTTCTTC	CASLGGSTYNEQFF
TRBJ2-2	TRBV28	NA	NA	TGTGCCAGCAGTTGGACAGATGATTCCGGGGAGCTGTTTTTT	CASSWTDDSGELFF
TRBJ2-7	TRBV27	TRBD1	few	TGTGCCAGCAGCCCCCCGGGACAGGGGAAGGTCGAGCAGTACTTC	CASSPPGQGKVEQYF
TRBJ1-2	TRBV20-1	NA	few	TGCAGTGCTAGATCAGACAGCAGCTATGGCTACACCTTC	CSARSDSSYGYTF
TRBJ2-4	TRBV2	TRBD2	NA	TGTGCCAGCAGTGAGGGGGGTAGCGGGGATCCCAGAAACATTCAGTACTTC	CASSEGGSGDPRNIQYF
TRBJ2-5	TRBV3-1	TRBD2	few	TGTGCCAGCACCAAACAAGGACTAGCCGGGTGGGAGACCCAGTACTTC	CASTKQGLAGWETQYF
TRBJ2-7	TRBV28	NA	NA	TGTGCCAGCAGTCTGGGGGAGACCGAGCAGTACTTC	CASSLGETEQYF
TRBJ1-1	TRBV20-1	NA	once	TGTAGTGCTAGAGATTTAAGGGTCCTGGACACTGAAGCTTTCTTT	CSARDLRVLDTEAFF
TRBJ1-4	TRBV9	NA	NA	TGTGCCAGCAGCAAGACCCCGCGGGAAAAACTGTTTTTT	CASSKTPREKLFF
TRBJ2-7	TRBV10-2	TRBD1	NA	TGCGCCAGCAAGCACGGGACAGGGGGAACCTACGAGCAGTACTTC	CASKHGTGGTYEQYF
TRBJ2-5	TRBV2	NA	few	TGTGCCAGCCACGGACAGGAGGGGGAGACCCAGTACTTC	CASHGQEGETQYF